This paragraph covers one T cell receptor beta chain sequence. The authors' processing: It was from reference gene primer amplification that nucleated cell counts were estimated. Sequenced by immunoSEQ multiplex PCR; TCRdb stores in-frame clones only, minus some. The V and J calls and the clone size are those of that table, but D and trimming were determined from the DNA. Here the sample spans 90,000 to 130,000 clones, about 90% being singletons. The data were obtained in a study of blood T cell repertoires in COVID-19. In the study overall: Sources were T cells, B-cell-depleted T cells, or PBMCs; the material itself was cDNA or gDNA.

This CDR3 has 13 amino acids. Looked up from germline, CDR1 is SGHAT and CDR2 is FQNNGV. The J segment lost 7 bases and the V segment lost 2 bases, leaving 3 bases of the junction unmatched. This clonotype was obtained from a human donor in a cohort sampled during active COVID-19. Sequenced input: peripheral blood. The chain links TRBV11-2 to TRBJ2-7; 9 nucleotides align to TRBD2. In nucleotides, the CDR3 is TGTGCCAGCAGCTTACTGACTAGCGGAGAGCAGTACTTC. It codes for CASSLLTSGEQYF.